One sample yielded the 10 T cell receptor beta chains listed below, sequenced in a study of blood T cell repertoires in COVID-19. Profiled with immunoSEQ multiplex PCR; TCRdb holds only in-frame clones, not every one. The sample lists approximately 72,000 clones, roughly 88% seen once, with approximately 31% in the top ten. What was sequenced was peripheral blood. Source of these receptors: a man aged 45-60 years with acute or convalescent COVID-19.

This clone was seen a single time. The gene calls are TRBV24-1 and TRBJ1-6; D gene uncertain. Germline-derived CDR1 and CDR2 are KGHDR and SFDVKD. V lost 0 bases, J lost 0 bases, and 5 bases lay in between. The CDR3 is 16 amino acids. In DNA, the CDR3 is TGTGCCACCAGTGATTTGGAGAGCTCCTATAATTCACCCCTCCACTTT. Its protein is CATSDLESSYNSPLHF.

The chain employs TRBV27 and TRBJ2-3, with TRBD2 matching 14 bases. The CDR3 runs to 20 residues. Germline lookup yields CDR1 MNHEY and CDR2 SMNVEV (reference sequence). Trimming took 6 bases from V and 2 from J; bases not matched to a gene: 16. This chain's CDR3 is CASRFKGGLAGAKATDTQYF. As DNA, the CDR3 is TGTGCCAGCAGATTTAAGGGGGGACTAGCGGGGGCAAAGGCCACAGATACGCAGTATTTT.

The chain combines TRBV12-3 or TRBV12-4 with TRBJ2-7, with D perhaps TRBD1 (5 bases). The CDR3 contains 13 residues. The V gene lost 0 bases and the J gene lost 6 bases, with 9 bases spanning the gap. The CDR3 DNA follows: TGTGCCAGCAGTTTAGCTTTAGGGGCCGAGCAGTACTTC. This sequence encodes CASSLALGAEQYF.

The chain is built from TRBV9 and TRBJ1-1; no firm D call. The CDR3 extends over 14 amino acids. The germline CDR1 and CDR2 sequences are SGDLS and YYNGEE. V was cut by 0 bases and J by 1 base, with 7 bases left in between. The CDR3 coding sequence is TGTGCCAGCAGCGTAGACACGGGGAACACTGAAGCTTTCTTT. Encoded protein: CASSVDTGNTEAFF.

The chain employs TRBV29-1 and TRBJ1-2; 7 bases map to TRBD1. J lost 0 bases, V lost 5 bases, and 9 bases had no gene match. The CDR3 runs 15 residues. Germline assignment: CDR1 SQVTM and CDR2 ANQGSEA. Here the CDR3 reads CSVSQGVTANYGYTF. As DNA, the CDR3 is TGCAGCGTTAGTCAGGGGGTGACTGCTAACTATGGCTACACCTTC.

This clone was picked up one time. The chain combines TRBV27 with TRBJ2-1; D remains unclear. The CDR3 runs 16 residues. The germline V gene encodes CDR1 MNHEY and CDR2 SMNVEV (reference sequence). The ends were cut back, 0 bases at V and 0 bases at J, with 9 bases in the middle. CDR3 residues: CASSLSWSSSYNEQFF. CDR3 DNA sequence: TGTGCCAGCAGTTTATCCTGGTCGAGCTCCTACAATGAGCAGTTCTTC.

The chain couples TRBV5-6 to TRBJ2-1, with unresolved D. V was clipped by 4 bases and J by 6 bases, with 8 bases between them. The CDR3 has 12 amino acids. Germline V gene data show CDR1 as SGHDT and CDR2 as YYEEEE. CDR3 sequence: CASSRGSNEQFF. CDR3 nucleotide sequence: TGTGCCAGCAGCCGCGGTAGCAATGAGCAGTTCTTC. Combining the CDR3 with reference TRBV5-6 and TRBJ2-1 gives the whole variable domain DAGVTQSPTHLIKTRGQQVTLRCSPKSGHDTVSWYQQALGQGPQFIFQYYEEEERQRGNFPDRFSGHQFPNYSSELNVNALLLGDSALYLCASSRGSNEQFFGPGTRLTVL.

V usage is TRBV5-5 and J usage is TRBJ2-2, with TRBD1 identical over 7 bases. The V and J ends lost 3 bases and 0 bases, in that order; junction bases with no gene match: 5. From germline, CDR1 is SGHKS and CDR2 YYEKEE (reference sequence). This CDR3 is 16 amino acids long. Here the CDR3 DNA reads TGTGCCAGCAGCTGGGGACAGTTTCCGAACACCGGGGAGCTGTTTTTT. Protein: CASSWGQFPNTGELFF.

Here the CDR3 DNA reads TGTGCCAGCAGTAAGACGACAGGGATTGGAAACACCATATATTTT. It codes for CASSKTTGIGNTIYF. The chain recombines TRBV7-6 with TRBJ1-3, with 7 bases lining up with TRBD1. CDR3 length: 15 amino acids. Germline CDR1 is SGHVS and CDR2 is FNYEAQ. J gave up 3 bases and V 6 bases, and 8 bases lay outside the gene matches.

The chain combines TRBV4-1 with TRBJ2-3; D is unclear. The germline V gene encodes CDR1 MGHRA and CDR2 YSYEKL. Trimming took off 6 bases at V and 0 bases at J, with 10 bases between the two ends. The CDR3 length is 14 residues. CDR3 sequence: CASSPVSSTDTQYF. CDR3 nucleotide sequence: TGCGCCAGCAGTCCTGTCTCTAGCACAGATACGCAGTATTTT.